Included here is one T cell receptor beta chain sequence, with context. The antigen is unknown. The record originates from a study of identical twins. Findings of the study overall: Weaker excess twin sharing was observed in beta out-of-frame sequences. The same donors were not followed; conclusions instead depended on cross-sectional statistical analysis. The study found excess low generation probability among twin-shared out-of-frame alpha sequences.

V was clipped by 5 bases and J by 1 base, with 17 bases between them. Germline loops: CDR1 SEHNR, CDR2 FQNEAQ (reference sequence). The CDR3 is made up of 16 amino acids. TCRdb re-derived calls from the 5' RACE reads in MiXCR, one entry per CDR3 protein. The sample has 1,800,000 or so distinct CDR3 sequences, roughly 35% seen once; the top ten hold approximately 0.25%. Only healthy Caucasians were included as donors. This clonotype was obtained from a newborn girl in good health. The sample taken for sequencing was cord blood. The chain employs TRBV7-9 and TRBJ1-1; D unclear. CDR3 sequence reads: CASSPLPRRANTEAFF. CDR3 DNA sequence: TGTGCCAGCAGCCCCTTACCTAGACGAGCGAACACTGAAGCTTTCTTT. The complete variable domain, with remaining parts taken from reference TRBV7-9 and TRBJ1-1, reads DTGVSQNPRHKITKRGQNVTFRCDPISEHNRLYWYRQTLGQGPEFLTYFQNEAQLEKSRLLSDRFSAERPKGSFSTLEIQRTEQGDSAMYLCASSPLPRRANTEAFFGQGTRLTVV.